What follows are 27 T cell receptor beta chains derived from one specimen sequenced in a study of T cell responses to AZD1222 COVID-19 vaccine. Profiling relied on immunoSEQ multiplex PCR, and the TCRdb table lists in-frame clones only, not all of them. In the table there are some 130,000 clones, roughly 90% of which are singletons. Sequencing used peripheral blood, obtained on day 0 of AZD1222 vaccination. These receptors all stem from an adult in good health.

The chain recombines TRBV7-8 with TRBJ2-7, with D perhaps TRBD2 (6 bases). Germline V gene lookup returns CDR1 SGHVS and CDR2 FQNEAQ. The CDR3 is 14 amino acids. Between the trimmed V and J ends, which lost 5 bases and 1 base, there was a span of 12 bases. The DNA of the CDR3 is TGTGCCAGCAGCACTCAGGGACTTTCCTACGAGCAGTACTTC. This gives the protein CASSTQGLSYEQYF. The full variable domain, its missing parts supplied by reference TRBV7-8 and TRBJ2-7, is GAGVSQSPRYKVAKRGQDVALRCDPISGHVSLFWYQQALGQGPEFLTYFQNEAQLDKSGLPSDRFFAERPEGSVSTLKIQRTQQEDSAVYLCASSTQGLSYEQYFGPGTRLTVT.

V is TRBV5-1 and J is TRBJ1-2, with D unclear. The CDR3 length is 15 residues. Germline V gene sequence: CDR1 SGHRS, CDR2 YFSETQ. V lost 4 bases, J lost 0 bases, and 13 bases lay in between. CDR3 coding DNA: TGCGCCAGCAGCCCGATCGGAAGGGCTAACTATGGCTACACCTTC. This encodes CASSPIGRANYGYTF.

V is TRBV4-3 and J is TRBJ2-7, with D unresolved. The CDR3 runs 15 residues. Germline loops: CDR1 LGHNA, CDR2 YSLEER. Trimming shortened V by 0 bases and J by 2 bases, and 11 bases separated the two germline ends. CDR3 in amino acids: CASSQEWLFTYEQYF. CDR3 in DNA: TGCGCCAGCAGCCAAGAATGGCTTTTCACCTACGAGCAGTACTTC.

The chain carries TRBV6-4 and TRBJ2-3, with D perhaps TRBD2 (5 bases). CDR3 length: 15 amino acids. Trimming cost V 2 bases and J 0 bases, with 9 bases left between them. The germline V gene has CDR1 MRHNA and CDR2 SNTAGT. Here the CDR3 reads CASSDQRTSTDTQYF. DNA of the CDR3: TGTGCCAGCAGTGACCAGCGGACTAGCACAGATACGCAGTATTTT.

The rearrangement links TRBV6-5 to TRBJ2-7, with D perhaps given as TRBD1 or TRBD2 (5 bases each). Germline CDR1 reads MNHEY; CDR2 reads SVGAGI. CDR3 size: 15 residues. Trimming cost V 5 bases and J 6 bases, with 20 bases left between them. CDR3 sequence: CASSTERDALTEQYF. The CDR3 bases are TGTGCCAGCAGTACCGAACGGGACGCCCTAACCGAGCAGTACTTC.

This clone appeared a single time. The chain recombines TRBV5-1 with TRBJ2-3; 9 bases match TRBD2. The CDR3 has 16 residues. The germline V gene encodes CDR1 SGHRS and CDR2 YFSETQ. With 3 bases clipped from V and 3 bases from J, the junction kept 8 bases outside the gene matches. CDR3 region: CASSSGLLAGTDTQYF. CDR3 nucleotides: TGCGCCAGCAGCTCGGGACTCCTAGCGGGGACAGATACGCAGTATTTT.

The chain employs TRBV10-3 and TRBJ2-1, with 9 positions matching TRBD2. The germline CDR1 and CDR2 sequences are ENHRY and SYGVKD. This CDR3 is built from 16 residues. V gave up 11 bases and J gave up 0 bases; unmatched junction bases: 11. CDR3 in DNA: TGTGCCCACGGCAGCGGGGGGCCGAGCTCCTACAATGAGCAGTTCTTC. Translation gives CAHGSGGPSSYNEQFF.

The CDR3 nucleotides are TGTGCCAGCAGCCAAGAGTGGGCTAACCCTAGCACAGATACGCAGTATTTT. Translated, it gives CASSQEWANPSTDTQYF. This rearrangement joins TRBV4-2 to TRBJ2-3; D not resolved. Germline V gene sequence: CDR1 LGHNA, CDR2 YNFKEQ. V was shortened by 0 bases and J by 0 bases, with 13 bases between the two germline ends. The CDR3 has 17 amino acids.

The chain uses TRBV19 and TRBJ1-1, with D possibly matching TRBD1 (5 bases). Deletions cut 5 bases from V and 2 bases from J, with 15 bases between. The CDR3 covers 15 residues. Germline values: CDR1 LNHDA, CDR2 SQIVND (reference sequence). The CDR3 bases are TGTGCCAGTAGTTCCCGTGGGGGGGTCAACACTGAAGCTTTCTTT. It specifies CASSSRGGVNTEAFF.

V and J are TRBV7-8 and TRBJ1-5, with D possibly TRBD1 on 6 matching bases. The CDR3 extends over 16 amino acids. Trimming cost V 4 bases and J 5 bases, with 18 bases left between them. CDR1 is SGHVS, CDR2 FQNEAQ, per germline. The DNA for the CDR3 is TGTGCCAGCAGCTCGCAACACGGGACATACCATCAGCCCCAGCATTTT. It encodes CASSSQHGTYHQPQHF.

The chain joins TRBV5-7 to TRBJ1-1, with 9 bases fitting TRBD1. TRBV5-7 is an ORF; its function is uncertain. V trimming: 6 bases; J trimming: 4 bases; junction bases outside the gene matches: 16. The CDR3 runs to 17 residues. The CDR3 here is CASTLCSEGTGTTEAFF. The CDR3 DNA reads TGTGCCAGCACCCTTTGTTCCGAGGGGACAGGGACCACTGAAGCTTTCTTT.

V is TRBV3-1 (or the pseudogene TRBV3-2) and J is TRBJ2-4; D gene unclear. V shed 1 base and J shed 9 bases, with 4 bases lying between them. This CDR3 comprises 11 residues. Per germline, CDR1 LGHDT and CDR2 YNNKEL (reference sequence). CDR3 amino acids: CASSQGSIQYF. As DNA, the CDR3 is TGTGCCAGCAGCCAAGGTAGCATTCAGTACTTC.

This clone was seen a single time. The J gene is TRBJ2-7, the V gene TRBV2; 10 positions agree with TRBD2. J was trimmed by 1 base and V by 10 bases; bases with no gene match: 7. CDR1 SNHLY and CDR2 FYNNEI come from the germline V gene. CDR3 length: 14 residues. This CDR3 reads CATSAGGTSYEQYF. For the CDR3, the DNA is TGTGCCACTTCAGCGGGGGGGACATCCTACGAGCAGTACTTC.

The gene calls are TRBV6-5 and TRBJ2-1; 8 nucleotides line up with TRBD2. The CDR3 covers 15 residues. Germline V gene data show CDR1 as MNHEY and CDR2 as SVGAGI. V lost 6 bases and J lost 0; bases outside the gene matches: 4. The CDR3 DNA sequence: TGTGCCAGCAGCCGACTAGCGACCTCCTACAATGAGCAGTTCTTC. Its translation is CASSRLATSYNEQFF.

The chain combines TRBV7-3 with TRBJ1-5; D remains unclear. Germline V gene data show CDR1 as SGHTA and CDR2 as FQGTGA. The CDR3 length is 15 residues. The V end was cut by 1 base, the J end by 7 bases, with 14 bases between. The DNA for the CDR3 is TGTGCCAGCAGCTTAAGTGGGCAGGAGGGACAGCCCCAGCATTTT. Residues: CASSLSGQEGQPQHF.

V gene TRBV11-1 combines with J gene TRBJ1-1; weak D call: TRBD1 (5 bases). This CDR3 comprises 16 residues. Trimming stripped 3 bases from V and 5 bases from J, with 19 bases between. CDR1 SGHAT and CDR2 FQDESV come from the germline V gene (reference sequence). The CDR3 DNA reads TGTGCCAGCAGCTTGGGTACGGCCAGGGAGGGAACTGAAGCTTTCTTT. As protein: CASSLGTAREGTEAFF.

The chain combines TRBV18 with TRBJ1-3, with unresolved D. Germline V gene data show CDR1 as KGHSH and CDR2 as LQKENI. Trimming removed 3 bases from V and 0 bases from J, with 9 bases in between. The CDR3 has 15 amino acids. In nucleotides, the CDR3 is TGTGCCAGCTCACCGACGGAGAGCTCTGGAAACACCATATATTTT. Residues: CASSPTESSGNTIYF.

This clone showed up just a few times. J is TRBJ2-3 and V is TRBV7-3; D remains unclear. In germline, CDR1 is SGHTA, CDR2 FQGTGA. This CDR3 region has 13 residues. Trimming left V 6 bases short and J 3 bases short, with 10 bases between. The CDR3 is CASRPTGTDTQYF. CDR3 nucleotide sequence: TGTGCCAGCAGACCCACCGGGACAGATACGCAGTATTTT.

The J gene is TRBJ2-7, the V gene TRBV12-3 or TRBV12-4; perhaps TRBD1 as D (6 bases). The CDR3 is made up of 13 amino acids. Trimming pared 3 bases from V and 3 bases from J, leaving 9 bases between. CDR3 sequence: CASSLLGGYEQYF. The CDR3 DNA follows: TGTGCCAGCAGTTTGTTAGGGGGCTACGAGCAGTACTTC.

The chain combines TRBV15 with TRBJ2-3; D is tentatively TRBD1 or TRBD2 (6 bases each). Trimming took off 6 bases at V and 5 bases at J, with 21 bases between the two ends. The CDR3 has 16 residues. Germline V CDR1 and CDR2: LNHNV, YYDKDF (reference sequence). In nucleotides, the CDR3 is TGTGCCACCAGTGGGGACTGGAGAGCACAGGGAGATACGCAGTATTTT. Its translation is CATSGDWRAQGDTQYF.

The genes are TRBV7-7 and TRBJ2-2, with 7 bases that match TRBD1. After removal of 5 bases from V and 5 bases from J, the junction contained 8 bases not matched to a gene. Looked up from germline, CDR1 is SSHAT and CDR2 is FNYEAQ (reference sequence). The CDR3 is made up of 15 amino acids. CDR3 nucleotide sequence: TGTGCCAGCAGCGCGGACCCCAGGGGGACCGGGGAGCTGTTTTTT. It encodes CASSADPRGTGELFF.

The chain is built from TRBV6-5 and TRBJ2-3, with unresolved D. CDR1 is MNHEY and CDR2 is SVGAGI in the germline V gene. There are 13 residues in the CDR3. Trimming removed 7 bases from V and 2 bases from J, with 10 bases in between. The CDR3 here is CASKNSNTDTQYF. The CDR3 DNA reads TGTGCCAGCAAGAACAGCAACACAGATACGCAGTATTTT.

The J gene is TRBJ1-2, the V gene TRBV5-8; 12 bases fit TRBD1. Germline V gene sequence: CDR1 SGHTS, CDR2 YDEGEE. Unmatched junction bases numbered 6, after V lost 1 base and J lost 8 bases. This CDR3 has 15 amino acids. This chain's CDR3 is CASSLRGTGGDGYTF. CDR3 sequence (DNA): TGTGCCAGCAGCTTGCGCGGGACAGGGGGCGACGGCTACACCTTC.

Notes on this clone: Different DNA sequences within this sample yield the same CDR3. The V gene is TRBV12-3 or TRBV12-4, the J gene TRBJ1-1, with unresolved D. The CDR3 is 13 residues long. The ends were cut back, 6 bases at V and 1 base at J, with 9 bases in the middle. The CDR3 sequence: CASSPGSNTEAFF. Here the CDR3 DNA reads TGTGCCAGCAGCCCGGGTTCGAACACTGAAGCTTTCTTT.

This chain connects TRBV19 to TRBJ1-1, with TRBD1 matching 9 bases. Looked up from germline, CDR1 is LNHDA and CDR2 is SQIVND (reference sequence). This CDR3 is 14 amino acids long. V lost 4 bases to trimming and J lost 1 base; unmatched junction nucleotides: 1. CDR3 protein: CASSTTGGNTEAFF. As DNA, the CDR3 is TGTGCCAGTAGTACGACAGGGGGGAACACTGAAGCTTTCTTT.

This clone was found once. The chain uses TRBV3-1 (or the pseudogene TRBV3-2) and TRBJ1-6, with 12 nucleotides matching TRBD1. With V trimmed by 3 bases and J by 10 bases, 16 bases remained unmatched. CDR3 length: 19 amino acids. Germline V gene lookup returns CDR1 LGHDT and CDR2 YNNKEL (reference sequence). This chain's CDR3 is CASSHGLGTGGAIRSPLHF. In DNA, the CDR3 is TGTGCCAGCAGCCATGGGCTAGGGACAGGGGGCGCGATCAGATCACCCCTCCACTTT.

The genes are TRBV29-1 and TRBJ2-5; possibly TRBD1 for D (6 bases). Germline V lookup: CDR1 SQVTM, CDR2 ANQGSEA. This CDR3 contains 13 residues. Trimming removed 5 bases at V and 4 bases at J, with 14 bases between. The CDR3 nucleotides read TGCAGCGTTTCCGGGACAAAAGGAGAGACCCAGTACTTC. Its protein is CSVSGTKGETQYF.